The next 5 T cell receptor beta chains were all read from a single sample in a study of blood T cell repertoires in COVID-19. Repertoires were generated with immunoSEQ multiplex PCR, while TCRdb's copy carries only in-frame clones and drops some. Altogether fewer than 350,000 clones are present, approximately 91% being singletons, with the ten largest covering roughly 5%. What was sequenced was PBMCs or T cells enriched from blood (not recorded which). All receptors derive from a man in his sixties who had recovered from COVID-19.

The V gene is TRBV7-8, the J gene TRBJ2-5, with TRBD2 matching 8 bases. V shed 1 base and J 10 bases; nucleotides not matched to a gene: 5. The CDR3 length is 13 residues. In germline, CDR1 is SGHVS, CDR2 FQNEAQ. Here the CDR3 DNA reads TGTGCCAGCAGCTTAGGGCTAGCGGGTTTCCAGTACTTC. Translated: CASSLGLAGFQYF.

The CDR3 region is CASSYLAGNYEQYF. DNA for the CDR3: TGTGCCAGCAGCTATCTAGCGGGGAACTACGAGCAGTACTTC. V gene TRBV7-2 combines with J gene TRBJ2-7, with 9 bases that match TRBD2. The CDR3 extends over 14 amino acids. Germline CDR1 is SGHTA and CDR2 is FQGNSA. With V trimmed by 4 bases and J by 3 bases, 4 bases remained unmatched.

CDR3 sequence: CASSGRSRSYEQYF. The CDR3 nucleotides read TGTGCCAGCAGCGGGAGGTCACGTTCCTACGAGCAGTACTTC. This rearrangement joins TRBV3-1 (or the pseudogene TRBV3-2) to TRBJ2-7; D possibly corresponds to TRBD2 (6 bases). Trimming pared 5 bases from V and 1 base from J, leaving 12 bases between. Germline CDR1 and CDR2: LGHDT and YNNKEL (reference sequence). The CDR3 consists of 14 residues.

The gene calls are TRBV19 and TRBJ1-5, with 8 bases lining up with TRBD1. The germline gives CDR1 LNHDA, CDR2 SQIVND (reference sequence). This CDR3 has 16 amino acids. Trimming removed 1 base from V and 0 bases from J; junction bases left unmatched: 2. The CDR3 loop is CASSIGTGSSNQPQHF. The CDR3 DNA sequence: TGTGCCAGTAGTATAGGGACAGGGAGTAGCAATCAGCCCCAGCATTTT.

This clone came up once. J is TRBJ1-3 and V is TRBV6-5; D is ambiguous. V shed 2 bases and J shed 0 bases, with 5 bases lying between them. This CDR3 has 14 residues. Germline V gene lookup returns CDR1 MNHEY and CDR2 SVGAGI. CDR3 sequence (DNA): TGTGCCAGCAGTTACGACTACTCTGGAAACACCATATATTTT. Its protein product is CASSYDYSGNTIYF.